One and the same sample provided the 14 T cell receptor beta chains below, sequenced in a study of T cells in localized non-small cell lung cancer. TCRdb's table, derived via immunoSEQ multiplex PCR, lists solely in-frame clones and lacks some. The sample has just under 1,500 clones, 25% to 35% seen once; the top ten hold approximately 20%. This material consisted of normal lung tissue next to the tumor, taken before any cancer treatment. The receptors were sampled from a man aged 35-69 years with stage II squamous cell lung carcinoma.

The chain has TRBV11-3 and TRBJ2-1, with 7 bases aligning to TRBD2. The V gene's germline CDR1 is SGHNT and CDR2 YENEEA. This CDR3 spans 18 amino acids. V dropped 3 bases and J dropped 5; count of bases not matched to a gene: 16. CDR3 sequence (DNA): TGTGCCAGCAGCTTGAAACCGAGCGGGGTTCCTCAAGACAATGAGCAGTTCTTC. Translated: CASSLKPSGVPQDNEQFF.

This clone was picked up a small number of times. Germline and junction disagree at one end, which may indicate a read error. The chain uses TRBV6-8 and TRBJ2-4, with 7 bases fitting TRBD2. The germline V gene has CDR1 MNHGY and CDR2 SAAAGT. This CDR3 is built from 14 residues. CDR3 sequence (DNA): TGTGCCAGCAGTGTGGGGGGGTCCAGTGTTGTTCTGGACTTC. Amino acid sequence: CASSVGGSSVVLDF.

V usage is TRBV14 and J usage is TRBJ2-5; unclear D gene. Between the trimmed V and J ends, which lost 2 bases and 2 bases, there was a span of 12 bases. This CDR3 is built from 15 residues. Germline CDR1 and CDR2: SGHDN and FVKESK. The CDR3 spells CASSQIRGPQETQYF. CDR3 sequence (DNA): TGTGCCAGCAGCCAAATTAGAGGACCGCAAGAGACCCAGTACTTC. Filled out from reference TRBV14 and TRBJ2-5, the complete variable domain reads EAGVTQFPSHSVIEKGQTVTLRCDPISGHDNLYWYRRVMGKEIKFLLHFVKESKQDESGMPNNRFLAERTGGTYSTLKVQPAELEDSGVYFCASSQIRGPQETQYFGPGTRLLVL.

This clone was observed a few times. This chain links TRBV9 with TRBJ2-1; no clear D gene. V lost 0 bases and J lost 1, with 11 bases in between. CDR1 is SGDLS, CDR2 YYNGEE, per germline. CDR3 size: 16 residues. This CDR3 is CASSVGLAASYNEQFF. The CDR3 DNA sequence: TGTGCCAGCAGCGTAGGGTTGGCAGCTTCCTACAATGAGCAGTTCTTC.

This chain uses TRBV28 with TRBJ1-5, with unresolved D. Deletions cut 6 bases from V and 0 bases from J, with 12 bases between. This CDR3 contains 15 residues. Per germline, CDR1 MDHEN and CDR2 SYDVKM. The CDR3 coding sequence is TGTGCCAGCAGCCAACGGCCGACTAGCAATCAGCCCCAGCATTTT. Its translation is CASSQRPTSNQPQHF.

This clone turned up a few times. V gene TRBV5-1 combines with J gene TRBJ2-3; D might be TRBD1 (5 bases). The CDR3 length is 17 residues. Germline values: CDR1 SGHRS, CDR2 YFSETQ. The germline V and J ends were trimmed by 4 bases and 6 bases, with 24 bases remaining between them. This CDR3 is CASSQGPAGSGMDTQYF. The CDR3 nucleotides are TGCGCCAGCAGCCAAGGGCCAGCAGGGTCCGGAATGGATACGCAGTATTTT.

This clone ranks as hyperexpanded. CDR3 sequence: CASSQWGQGAEKLFF. CDR3 DNA: TGTGCCAGCAGCCAATGGGGACAGGGGGCTGAAAAACTGTTTTTT. This chain uses TRBV11-3 with TRBJ1-4; TRBD1 matches 12 bases. The CDR3 totals 15 residues. Germline loops: CDR1 SGHNT, CDR2 YENEEA. Trimming at V came to 5 bases and at J to 7 bases, leaving 5 bases not matched to a gene.

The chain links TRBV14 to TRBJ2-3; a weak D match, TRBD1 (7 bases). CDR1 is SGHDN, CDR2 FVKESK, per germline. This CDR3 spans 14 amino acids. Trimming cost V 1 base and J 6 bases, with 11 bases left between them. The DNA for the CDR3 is TGTGCCAGCAGCCAAGGCAGGGGGAGGGATACGCAGTATTTT. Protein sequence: CASSQGRGRDTQYF.

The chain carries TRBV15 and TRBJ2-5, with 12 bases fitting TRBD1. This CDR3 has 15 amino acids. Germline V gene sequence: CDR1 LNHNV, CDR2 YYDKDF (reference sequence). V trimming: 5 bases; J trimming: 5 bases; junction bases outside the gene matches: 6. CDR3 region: CATSGGTGGAETQYF. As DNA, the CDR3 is TGTGCCACCAGCGGGGGGACAGGGGGCGCGGAGACCCAGTACTTC.

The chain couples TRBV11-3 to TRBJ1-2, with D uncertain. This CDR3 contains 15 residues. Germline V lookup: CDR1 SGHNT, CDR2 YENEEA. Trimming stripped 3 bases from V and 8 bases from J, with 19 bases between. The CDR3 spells CASSFGSQTTYGYTF. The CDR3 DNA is TGTGCCAGCAGCTTCGGCAGCCAGACCACGTACGGCTACACCTTC.

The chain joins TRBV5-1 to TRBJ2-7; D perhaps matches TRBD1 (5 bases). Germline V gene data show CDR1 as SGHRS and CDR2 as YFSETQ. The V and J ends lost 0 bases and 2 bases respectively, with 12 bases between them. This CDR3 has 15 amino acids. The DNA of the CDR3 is TGCGCCAGCAGCTTGGAGGCTCAGGGCCCCTACGAGCAGTACTTC. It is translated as CASSLEAQGPYEQYF.

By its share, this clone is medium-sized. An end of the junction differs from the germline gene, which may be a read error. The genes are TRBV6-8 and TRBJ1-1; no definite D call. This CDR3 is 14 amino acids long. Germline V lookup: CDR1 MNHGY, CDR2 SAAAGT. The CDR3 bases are TGTGCCATCAGTGGCCGAGGCAGCAACACTGAAGCTTTCTTT. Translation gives CAISGRGSNTEAFF.

CDR3 coding DNA: TGCGCCAGCAGTGACAGGAGCGGGGGGGACGGGCAGTTCTTC. It is translated as CASSDRSGGDGQFF. The chain links TRBV10-2 to TRBJ2-1; 10 bases agree with TRBD2. Germline loops: CDR1 WSHSY, CDR2 SAAADI. V lost 3 bases and J lost 12; bases outside the gene matches: 8. This CDR3 is 14 amino acids long.

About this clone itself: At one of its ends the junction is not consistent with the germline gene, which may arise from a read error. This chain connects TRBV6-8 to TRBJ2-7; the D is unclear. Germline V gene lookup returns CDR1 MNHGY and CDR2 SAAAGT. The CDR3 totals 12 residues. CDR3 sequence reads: CAISGSDYEQYF. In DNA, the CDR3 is TGTGCCATCAGTGGATCGGACTACGAGCAGTACTTC.